The entry below describes one T cell receptor (gamma chain). The protein recorded in TCRdb matches a much larger clone and deviates from this DNA's translation at residue 7, suggesting a read error; the protein here is obtained by translating the DNA. TCRdb redid the clone calls on the multiplex PCR reads with CATT. The sample shows a few thousand gamma-chain clones, more than 8.5% of them seen only once. The sample originates from a study of gamma delta lymphoproliferative disorders and STAT genes. Study-level background: Tgammadelta LGLL patients sequenced included symptomatic and indolent cases.

CDR3 length: 12 residues. After removal of 8 bases from V and 8 bases from J, the junction contained 10 bases not matched to a gene. Genomic DNA from isolated PBMCs served as the sequencing template. Diagnoses were revised to meet 2017 WHO T-LGLL or HSTCL criteria. All samples were taken off therapy or before therapy. This chain joins TRGV10 and TRGJ1 or TRGJ2. The J gene was not available in TCRdb and was assigned here by matching the DNA to germline segments. TRGV10 is classed as an ORF, of uncertain function. The clonotype comes from a human donor with gamma-delta T-cell large granular lymphocyte leukemia. The sequenced material came from blood. The CDR3 nucleotides are TGTGCTGCGTGGGCTAAGCCGGATAAGAAACTCTTT. Translating gives CAAWAKPDKKLF.